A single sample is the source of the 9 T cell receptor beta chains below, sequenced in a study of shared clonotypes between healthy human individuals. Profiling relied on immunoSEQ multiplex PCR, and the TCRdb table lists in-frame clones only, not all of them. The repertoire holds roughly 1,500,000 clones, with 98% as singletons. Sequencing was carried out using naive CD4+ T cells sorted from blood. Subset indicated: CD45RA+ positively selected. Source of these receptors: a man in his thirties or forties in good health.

CDR3 loop: CASSDGYSGANVLTF. The CDR3 DNA reads TGCGCCAGCAGCGACGGATACTCTGGGGCCAACGTCCTGACTTTC. The chain employs TRBV5-1 and TRBJ2-6; D remains unclear. Germline loops: CDR1 SGHRS, CDR2 YFSETQ. The CDR3 loop spans 15 amino acids. With 4 bases removed from V and 0 bases from J, the gap between germline ends came to 8 bases.

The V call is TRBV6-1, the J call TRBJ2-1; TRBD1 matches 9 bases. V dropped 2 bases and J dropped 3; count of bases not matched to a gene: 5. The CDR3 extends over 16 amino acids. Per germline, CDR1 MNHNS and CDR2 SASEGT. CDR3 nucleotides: TGTGCCAGCAGTGAATACGGACAGGGGTTCTACAATGAGCAGTTCTTC. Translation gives CASSEYGQGFYNEQFF.

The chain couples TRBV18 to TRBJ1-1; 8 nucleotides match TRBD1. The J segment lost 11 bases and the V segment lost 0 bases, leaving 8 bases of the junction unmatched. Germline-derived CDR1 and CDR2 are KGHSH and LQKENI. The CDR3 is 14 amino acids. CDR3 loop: CASSPPPGGAMAFF. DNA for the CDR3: TGTGCCAGCTCACCACCCCCAGGGGGCGCGATGGCTTTCTTT.

The CDR3 sequence: CATSAGHEQYF. CDR3 DNA: TGTGCCACCTCGGCCGGGCACGAGCAGTACTTC. This sequence joins TRBV6-1 and TRBJ2-7; no definite D call. CDR3 length: 11 residues. Germline CDR1 and CDR2: MNHNS and SASEGT. Trimming took 10 bases from V and 5 from J, leaving 12 bases between them.

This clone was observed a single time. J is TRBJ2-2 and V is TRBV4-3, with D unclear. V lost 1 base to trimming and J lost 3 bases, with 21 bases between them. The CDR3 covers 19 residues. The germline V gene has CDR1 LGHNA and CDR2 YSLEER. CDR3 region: CASSQVLTPRSWDTGELFF. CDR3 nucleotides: TGCGCCAGCAGCCAAGTTTTGACTCCTCGCTCGTGGGACACCGGGGAGCTGTTTTTT.

CDR3 nucleotide sequence: TGTGCCAGCAGCTTAGTTTCTAGCGGGAGGAACTACAATGAGCAGTTCTTC. This sequence encodes CASSLVSSGRNYNEQFF. The chain employs TRBV11-2 and TRBJ2-1; 11 nucleotides align to TRBD2. Per germline, CDR1 SGHAT and CDR2 FQNNGV. This CDR3 spans 17 amino acids. Trimming removed 1 base from V and 3 bases from J; junction bases left unmatched: 5.

The CDR3 spells CASSLLGLNLANTGELFF. The CDR3 DNA reads as TGTGCCAGCAGCTTACTCGGACTTAACCTCGCGAACACCGGGGAGCTGTTTTTT. V is TRBV7-8 and J is TRBJ2-2; tentatively, D is TRBD2 (5 bases). The CDR3 is made up of 18 amino acids. V was cut by 2 bases and J by 0 bases, with 16 bases left in between. Germline V gene lookup returns CDR1 SGHVS and CDR2 FQNEAQ.

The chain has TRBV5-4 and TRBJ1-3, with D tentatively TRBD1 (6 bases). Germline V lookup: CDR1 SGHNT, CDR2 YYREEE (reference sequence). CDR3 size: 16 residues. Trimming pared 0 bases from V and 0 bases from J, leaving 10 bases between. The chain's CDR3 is CASSLAGTPSGNTIYF. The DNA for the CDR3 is TGTGCCAGCAGCTTGGCCGGGACACCCTCTGGAAACACCATATATTTT.

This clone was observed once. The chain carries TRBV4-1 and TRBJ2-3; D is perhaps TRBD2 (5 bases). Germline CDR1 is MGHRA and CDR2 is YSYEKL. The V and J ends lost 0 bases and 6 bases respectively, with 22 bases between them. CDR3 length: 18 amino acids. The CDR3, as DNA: TGCGCCAGCAGCCAAGAGGCAGATCGGACTGCGATCCTGGATACGCAGTATTTT. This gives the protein CASSQEADRTAILDTQYF.